This TCR beta chain was recovered during a study of blood T cell repertoires in COVID-19. Libraries were prepared by immunoSEQ multiplex PCR; TCRdb keeps only in-frame clonotypes and omits some of them. This table has approximately 150,000 clones, 86% appearing once. CDR1 is SQVTM and CDR2 is ANQGSEA in the germline V gene. V shed 4 bases, J shed 9 bases, and the junction held 7 bases outside the gene matches. The CDR3 runs 13 residues. The sequence derives from a woman in her 70s with acute or convalescent COVID-19. Input material: peripheral blood. This chain joins TRBV29-1 and TRBJ2-1; TRBD1 aligns across 9 bases. The CDR3 DNA is TGCAGCGTTGGGACAGGGGAATTTGTTGAGCAGTTCTTC. Encoded protein: CSVGTGEFVEQFF.